The next 16 T cell receptor beta chains were all read from a single sample in a study of CD8 T cells in ankylosing spondylitis. TCRdb analysed the 5' RACE reads with MiXCR anew, one entry per CDR3 protein. The table shows 30,000 to 45,000 distinct CDR3 sequences, with 13% occurring only once. The sample taken for sequencing was synovial fluid, either unsorted or a sorted T cell fraction (not recorded which). These receptors all come from a male donor with ankylosing spondylitis.

This clonotype was seen a handful of times. V and J are TRBV14 and TRBJ2-3; the match to TRBD1 covers 7 bases. J gave up 4 bases and V 5 bases, and 12 bases lay outside the gene matches. Per the germline V gene, CDR1 is SGHDN and CDR2 is FVKESK. CDR3 length equals 16 residues. The CDR3: CASSAWDSYPADTQYF. CDR3 sequence (DNA): TGTGCCAGCAGCGCCTGGGACAGTTATCCGGCAGATACGCAGTATTTT.

This clonotype was counted ten times or more. V and J are TRBV29-1 and TRBJ2-7, with TRBD1 matching over 7 bases. The V and J ends lost 7 bases and 3 bases, in that order; junction bases with no gene match: 6. This CDR3 spans 12 amino acids. The germline V gene has CDR1 SQVTM and CDR2 ANQGSEA. CDR3: CSAQGQFYEQYF. The CDR3 nucleotides read TGCAGCGCCCAGGGACAGTTCTACGAGCAGTACTTC.

V is TRBV11-2 and J is TRBJ1-4; D gene ambiguous. The CDR3 sequence is 14 residues long. The germline gives CDR1 SGHAT, CDR2 FQNNGV. Trimming stripped 0 bases from V and 8 bases from J, with 10 bases between. The CDR3 DNA is TGTGCCAGCAGCTTAGACGGAGATATCGAAAAACTGTTTTTT. Translated, it gives CASSLDGDIEKLFF.

This clonotype was counted only a few times. The rearrangement links TRBV29-1 to TRBJ2-7, with D tentatively TRBD2 (6 bases). The ends were cut back, 3 bases at V and 1 base at J, with 10 bases in the middle. The CDR3 is 13 residues long. Germline V gene lookup returns CDR1 SQVTM and CDR2 ANQGSEA. This CDR3 reads CSVDEGTSYEQYF. Here the CDR3 DNA reads TGCAGCGTTGATGAGGGGACTTCCTACGAGCAGTACTTC.

The count of this clonotype is one. The chain recombines TRBV7-9 with TRBJ1-2; no firm D call. Trimming cost V 3 bases and J 3 bases, with 11 bases left between them. Looked up from germline, CDR1 is SEHNR and CDR2 is FQNEAQ (reference sequence). The CDR3 contains 14 residues. CDR3 protein: CASSFLQNDYGYTF. In DNA form, the CDR3 reads TGTGCCAGCAGCTTCCTGCAAAACGACTATGGCTACACCTTC.

V gene TRBV20-1 combines with J gene TRBJ2-1, with D possibly TRBD2 on 5 matching bases. CDR1 and CDR2 from the germline V gene are DFQATT and SNEGSKA (reference sequence). This CDR3 has 16 residues. The germline V and J ends were trimmed by 3 bases and 1 base, with 16 bases remaining between them. The CDR3 DNA follows: TGCAGTGCTAGGGGAATACTAGAAGTTTCCTACAATGAGCAGTTCTTC. It specifies CSARGILEVSYNEQFF.

The chain has TRBV5-1 and TRBJ1-2; D is unclear. V lost 2 bases, J lost 8 bases, and 13 bases lay in between. The CDR3 loop spans 13 amino acids. From germline, CDR1 is SGHRS and CDR2 YFSETQ. CDR3 bases: TGCGCCAGCAGCTTTCTGGCCCAGGCGGGCTACACCTTC. Its translation is CASSFLAQAGYTF.

This clonotype occurred many times. The chain combines TRBV15 with TRBJ1-2; D remains unclear. CDR3 length equals 13 residues. Germline loops: CDR1 LNHNV, CDR2 YYDKDF (reference sequence). V lost 3 bases and J 4 bases, leaving 9 bases between the germline ends. CDR3 bases: TGTGCCACCAGCAGTGGACTGAGCTATGGCTACACCTTC. It codes for CATSSGLSYGYTF.

This chain joins TRBV9 and TRBJ2-3; possibly TRBD2 for D (6 bases). Trimming stripped 0 bases from V and 6 bases from J, with 14 bases between. CDR1 and CDR2 from the germline V gene are SGDLS and YYNGEE. This CDR3 contains 15 residues. CDR3: CASSVGGGGTDTQYF. DNA for the CDR3: TGTGCCAGCAGCGTAGGGGGAGGCGGAACGGATACGCAGTATTTT.

This rearrangement joins TRBV5-1 to TRBJ2-1; perhaps TRBD2 as D (6 bases). Trimming shortened V by 3 bases and J by 9 bases, and 19 bases separated the two germline ends. CDR3 length: 15 amino acids. CDR1 and CDR2 from the germline V gene are SGHRS and YFSETQ. As DNA, the CDR3 is TGCGCCAGCAGCTACCCACCTCCCCTAGCGAGTGAGCAGTTCTTC. Amino acid sequence: CASSYPPPLASEQFF.

This clonotype was detected ten times or more. This rearrangement joins TRBV6-5 to TRBJ2-3; tentatively, D is TRBD2 (5 bases). The V gene lost 2 bases and the J gene lost 0 bases, with 9 bases spanning the gap. This CDR3 is built from 15 residues. Looked up from germline, CDR1 is MNHEY and CDR2 is SVGAGI. The CDR3 here is CASSYLSASTDTQYF. The CDR3 DNA reads as TGTGCCAGCAGTTACCTTAGCGCGAGCACAGATACGCAGTATTTT.

This clonotype was recorded a few times. The chain couples TRBV5-8 to TRBJ2-1; 14 nucleotides agree with TRBD2. The CDR3 extends over 16 amino acids. V shed 4 bases and J 9 bases; nucleotides not matched to a gene: 9. Germline loops: CDR1 SGHTS, CDR2 YDEGEE. The CDR3: CASSMGGTSGRGEQFF. CDR3 nucleotide sequence: TGTGCCAGCAGCATGGGTGGGACTAGCGGGAGAGGTGAGCAGTTCTTC. The full variable domain, its missing parts supplied by reference TRBV5-8 and TRBJ2-1, is EAGVTQSPTHLIKTRGQQATLRCSPISGHTSVYWYQQALGLGLQFLLWYDEGEERNRGNFPPRFSGRQFPNYSSELNVNALELEDSALYLCASSMGGTSGRGEQFFGPGTRLTVL.

This clonotype showed up just a few times. V gene TRBV7-8 combines with J gene TRBJ2-1; D is uncertain. V gave up 1 base and J gave up 9 bases, with 16 bases separating them. Germline V gene lookup returns CDR1 SGHVS and CDR2 FQNEAQ. The CDR3 extends over 15 amino acids. DNA for the CDR3: TGTGCCAGCAGCTTAGGGAGCCCCCGAGGATTTGAGCAGTTCTTC. It yields the protein CASSLGSPRGFEQFF.

CDR3 nucleotides: TGTGCCAGCACCTTGCCACCCGGGACTAGCGGAAAAGAGACCCAGTACTTC. It is translated as CASTLPPGTSGKETQYF. The chain is built from TRBV12-3 or TRBV12-4 and TRBJ2-5; 11 bases fit TRBD2. The CDR3 contains 17 residues. With V trimmed by 7 bases and J by 3 bases, 13 bases remained unmatched.

There are many counts of this clonotype. V usage is TRBV29-1 and J usage is TRBJ2-7; no clear D gene. V was clipped by 6 bases and J by 0 bases, with 9 bases between them. Germline CDR1 is SQVTM and CDR2 is ANQGSEA. This CDR3 is 12 amino acids long. In DNA, the CDR3 is TGCAGCGTCGCCACCAACTCCTACGAGCAGTACTTC. Protein product: CSVATNSYEQYF.

Ten or more counts support this clonotype. This chain uses TRBV4-3 with TRBJ2-3; D gene ambiguous. This CDR3 is built from 15 residues. Between the trimmed V and J ends, which lost 4 bases and 4 bases, there was a span of 15 bases. Germline V gene lookup returns CDR1 LGHNA and CDR2 YSLEER. The CDR3 DNA is TGCGCCAGCAGCCCCCGAAGTAGTACACCAGATACGCAGTATTTT. Protein: CASSPRSSTPDTQYF.